This entry lists 23 T cell receptor beta chains sequenced from one sample in a study of cytomegalovirus exposure and HLA in healthy donors. Researchers ran the PCR with 60 Vbeta and 13 Jbeta primers. This table comes from immunoSEQ multiplex PCR, and its TCRdb copy is limited to in-frame clones, with some not included. The sample shows 150,000 to 200,000 clones, 78% of them seen only once. The sequenced material came from PBMCs. Receptors originate from a male donor in good health and CMV-seronegative.

This sequence joins TRBV7-9 and TRBJ2-1; TRBD2 is a possible D gene (8 bases). The CDR3 sequence is 15 residues long. V gave up 5 bases and J gave up 6 bases, with 17 bases separating them. Germline V gene data show CDR1 as SEHNR and CDR2 as FQNEAQ (reference sequence). The CDR3 DNA sequence: TGTGCCAGCAGCCCAGGGGGACTAGGGCCCAATGAGCAGTTCTTC. This sequence encodes CASSPGGLGPNEQFF.

The genes are TRBV19 and TRBJ2-1; D is perhaps TRBD2 (6 bases). The germline V gene has CDR1 LNHDA and CDR2 SQIVND (reference sequence). This CDR3 is 15 amino acids long. V was cut by 5 bases and J by 1 base, with 12 bases left in between. DNA of the CDR3: TGTGCCAGTAGTCCCCGGGACTTATCCTACAATGAGCAGTTCTTC. Translating gives CASSPRDLSYNEQFF.

This chain uses TRBV19 with TRBJ2-7; 7 bases are shared with TRBD1. After removal of 5 bases from V and 3 bases from J, the junction contained 4 bases not matched to a gene. Germline CDR1 reads LNHDA; CDR2 reads SQIVND (reference sequence). The CDR3 totals 13 residues. DNA for the CDR3: TGTGCCAGTAGTGCTGGGACAGTCTACGAGCAGTACTTC. Translating it yields CASSAGTVYEQYF.

The chain uses TRBV6-5 and TRBJ1-5; D gene ambiguous. This CDR3 region has 14 residues. Trimming left V 0 bases short and J 6 bases short, with 9 bases between. Germline CDR1 reads MNHEY; CDR2 reads SVGAGI. The DNA of the CDR3 is TGTGCCAGCAGTTACTCGCGGTCCGTTCAGCCCCAGCATTTT. This encodes CASSYSRSVQPQHF.

The rearrangement uses TRBV2 and TRBJ2-5; a possible D gene is TRBD1 (7 bases). With the DNA end fitting TRBJ2-7 better, the J assignment may be wrong. CDR1 and CDR2 (germline): SNHLY, FYNNEI. The CDR3 is 15 residues long. CDR3 sequence (DNA): TGTGCCAGCAGTCCCAGGGGGACTGCCAGGCGCGAGCAGTACTTC. Residues: CASSPRGTARREQYF.

The V gene is TRBV15, the J gene TRBJ2-2; no firm D call. Trimming removed 0 bases at V and 1 base at J, with 6 bases between. This CDR3 has 15 residues. Germline CDR1 LNHNV, CDR2 YYDKDF (reference sequence). The CDR3, as DNA: TGTGCCACCAGCAGAGAATCAGGGAACACCGGGGAGCTGTTTTTT. It is translated as CATSRESGNTGELFF. Complete variable domain (other parts from reference TRBV15 and TRBJ2-2): DAMVIQNPRYQVTQFGKPVTLSCSQTLNHNVMYWYQQKSSQAPKLLFHYYDKDFNNEADTPDNFQSRRPNTSFCFLDIRSPGLGDTAMYLCATSRESGNTGELFFGEGSRLTVL.

This clone appeared a few times. The chain carries TRBV6-6 and TRBJ1-1; a possible D gene is TRBD1 (6 bases). The CDR3 length is 16 residues. Trimming took 7 bases from V and 3 from J, leaving 21 bases between them. Germline loops: CDR1 MNHNY, CDR2 SVGAGI (reference sequence). Written as DNA, the CDR3 is TGTGCCAGCATCCCTGGGAGGGGGGGCGGATACACTGAAGCTTTCTTT. Translation gives CASIPGRGGGYTEAFF.

This chain links TRBV5-1 with TRBJ1-2; D gene ambiguous. Germline V gene lookup returns CDR1 SGHRS and CDR2 YFSETQ. Trimming took off 0 bases at V and 3 bases at J, with 6 bases between the two ends. CDR3 size: 13 residues. CDR3 protein: CASSLDRDYGYTF. DNA for the CDR3: TGCGCCAGCAGCTTGGACCGCGACTATGGCTACACCTTC. Full variable domain (rest looked up from reference TRBV5-1 and TRBJ1-2): KAGVTQTPRYLIKTRGQQVTLSCSPISGHRSVSWYQQTPGQGLQFLFEYFSETQRNKGNFPGRFSGRQFSNSRSEMNVSTLELGDSALYLCASSLDRDYGYTFGSGTRLTVV.

This chain joins TRBV19 and TRBJ2-5, with 11 positions matching TRBD2. Trimming cost V 3 bases and J 5 bases; bases outside gene matches: 8. The CDR3 has 16 residues. Germline values: CDR1 LNHDA, CDR2 SQIVND (reference sequence). The CDR3, as DNA: TGTGCCAGTAGTATGCCTAGCGGGGGGACCCGGGAGACCCAGTACTTC. This sequence encodes CASSMPSGGTRETQYF.

This CDR3 is CASSLGTGTAYEQYF. Written as DNA, the CDR3 is TGTGCCAGCAGCCTAGGGACAGGGACAGCCTACGAGCAGTACTTC. The chain uses TRBV7-9 and TRBJ2-7, with 9 bases aligning to TRBD1. Germline CDR1 reads SEHNR; CDR2 reads FQNEAQ (reference sequence). The CDR3 sequence is 15 residues long. V was pared by 5 bases and J by 2 bases, with 7 bases of the junction left unmatched.

The rearrangement links TRBV9 to TRBJ1-6; D unclear. Germline V gene sequence: CDR1 SGDLS, CDR2 YYNGEE. V was clipped by 4 bases and J by 0 bases, with 11 bases between them. The CDR3 has 16 amino acids. The CDR3 here is CASSPTGSSYNSPLHF. The CDR3 DNA is TGTGCCAGCAGCCCCACGGGGAGCTCCTATAATTCACCCCTCCACTTT.

The rearrangement uses TRBV9 and TRBJ1-2; possibly TRBD1 for D (5 bases). This CDR3 has 19 amino acids. V lost 0 bases, J lost 5 bases, and 26 bases lay in between. Germline lookup yields CDR1 SGDLS and CDR2 YYNGEE. The CDR3 bases are TGTGCCAGCAGCGTAGGTCCCCGCGGGGGGGAGGACCCACCATATGGCTACACCTTC. This encodes CASSVGPRGGEDPPYGYTF.

The V and J genes are TRBV2 and TRBJ2-2; D gene ambiguous. The germline gives CDR1 SNHLY, CDR2 FYNNEI. CDR3 length equals 13 residues. V shed 4 bases and J shed 7 bases, with 10 bases lying between them. The CDR3 protein is CASSGLVNGELFF. The CDR3 DNA follows: TGTGCCAGCAGTGGGCTAGTTAACGGGGAGCTGTTTTTT.

The V call is TRBV2, the J call TRBJ1-4; TRBD1 might be the D (5 bases). The CDR3 totals 12 residues. V lost 4 bases to trimming and J lost 10 bases, with 10 bases between them. The germline V gene encodes CDR1 SNHLY and CDR2 FYNNEI. The CDR3 nucleotides are TGTGCCAGCAGTGTCGGGGGGGGAAAACTGTTTTTT. This codes for CASSVGGGKLFF.

The chain employs TRBV18 and TRBJ1-1; D remains unclear. This CDR3 region has 14 residues. V lost 2 bases, J lost 5 bases, and 12 bases lay in between. The germline V gene encodes CDR1 KGHSH and CDR2 LQKENI. CDR3 region: CASSPTPGGTEAFF. As DNA, the CDR3 is TGTGCCAGCTCACCAACTCCAGGTGGGACTGAAGCTTTCTTT.

The chain uses TRBV28 and TRBJ1-2; D unclear. CDR3 length: 12 amino acids. Per germline, CDR1 MDHEN and CDR2 SYDVKM. Trimming shortened V by 3 bases and J by 4 bases, and 6 bases separated the two germline ends. As DNA, the CDR3 is TGTGCCAGCAGTTTGACACCCTATGGCTACACCTTC. Its protein product is CASSLTPYGYTF.

This clone was counted once. The chain has TRBV7-3 and TRBJ2-1; D possibly corresponds to TRBD2 (5 bases). The germline V gene has CDR1 SGHTA and CDR2 FQGTGA. The length of the CDR3 is 15 residues. V was cut by 5 bases and J by 4 bases, with 15 bases left in between. The CDR3 is CASSPSRAGYNEQFF. CDR3 DNA: TGTGCCAGCAGCCCTTCGAGGGCAGGTTACAATGAGCAGTTCTTC. Based on the CDR3 plus reference TRBV7-3 and TRBJ2-1, the full variable domain is GAGVSQTPSNKVTEKGKYVELRCDPISGHTALYWYRQSLGQGPEFLIYFQGTGAADDSGLPNDRFFAVRPEGSVSTLKIQRTERGDSAVYLCASSPSRAGYNEQFFGPGTRLTVL.

V usage is TRBV11-2 and J usage is TRBJ2-1; 9 nucleotides agree with TRBD2. This CDR3 has 15 residues. V lost 5 bases, J lost 8 bases, and 10 bases stayed unmatched. Germline CDR1 and CDR2: SGHAT and FQNNGV. CDR3 region: CASSPHSGRFDEQFF. Here the CDR3 DNA reads TGTGCCAGCAGCCCACACAGCGGGAGGTTCGATGAGCAGTTCTTC.

The chain links TRBV14 to TRBJ2-7; 7 nucleotides agree with TRBD1. V was pared by 1 base and J by 2 bases, with 2 bases of the junction left unmatched. Germline CDR1 and CDR2: SGHDN and FVKESK. The CDR3 contains 14 residues. The CDR3 reads CASSQVGQTYEQYF. CDR3 nucleotides: TGTGCCAGCAGCCAAGTGGGACAGACCTACGAGCAGTACTTC. The full variable domain, its missing parts supplied by reference TRBV14 and TRBJ2-7, is EAGVTQFPSHSVIEKGQTVTLRCDPISGHDNLYWYRRVMGKEIKFLLHFVKESKQDESGMPNNRFLAERTGGTYSTLKVQPAELEDSGVYFCASSQVGQTYEQYFGPGTRLTVT.

V gene TRBV28 combines with J gene TRBJ1-4; tentative D call: TRBD1 (6 bases). The CDR3 has 14 residues. The ends were cut back, 5 bases at V and 7 bases at J, with 14 bases in the middle. The germline CDR1 and CDR2 sequences are MDHEN and SYDVKM. CDR3 amino acids: CASSREGVGEKLFF. DNA of the CDR3: TGTGCCAGCAGTCGGGAGGGGGTCGGTGAAAAACTGTTTTTT.

The CDR3 here is CASSLNQGSGNTIYF. The CDR3, as DNA: TGTGCCAGCTCCCTTAATCAGGGCTCTGGAAACACCATATATTTT. This chain links TRBV18 with TRBJ1-3; D is possibly TRBD1 (5 bases). Germline CDR1 and CDR2: KGHSH and LQKENI. V lost 6 bases to trimming and J lost 0 bases, with 12 bases between them. The CDR3 contains 15 residues.

The rearrangement uses TRBV9 and TRBJ2-7; perhaps TRBD2 as D (6 bases). V lost 0 bases and J 3 bases, leaving 10 bases between the germline ends. CDR1 is SGDLS and CDR2 is YYNGEE in the germline V gene. There are 14 residues in the CDR3. The CDR3 DNA follows: TGTGCCAGCAGCGTAGGGGGGGAAGTCTACGAGCAGTACTTC. It specifies CASSVGGEVYEQYF.

This chain links TRBV4-1 with TRBJ1-1; 11 bases are a match to TRBD1. Germline values: CDR1 MGHRA, CDR2 YSYEKL. The CDR3 loop spans 15 amino acids. J was trimmed by 1 base and V by 4 bases; bases with no gene match: 2. CDR3 sequence reads: CASSPGQGANTEAFF. Here the CDR3 DNA reads TGCGCCAGCAGCCCCGGACAGGGGGCGAACACTGAAGCTTTCTTT.